The 15 T cell receptor beta chains reported below all come from one sample, sequenced in a study of cytotoxic CD8 clonotypes in ibrutinib-treated CLL. Sequenced by immunoSEQ multiplex PCR; TCRdb stores in-frame clones only, minus some. The sample holds approximately 190,000 clones, more than 75% seen once. Sequenced here: PBMCs, sampled after 12 months of ibrutinib treatment. The receptors stem from a human donor with chronic lymphocytic leukemia.

This chain connects TRBV23-1 to TRBJ2-7; the D gene is possibly TRBD1 (8 bases). TRBV23-1 is annotated as an ORF whose role is uncertain. The CDR3 length is 15 residues. Between the trimmed V and J ends, which lost 4 bases and 2 bases, there was a span of 15 bases. CDR3 region: CASSPPQGGAYEQYF. The CDR3 DNA is TGCGCCAGCAGTCCCCCACAGGGGGGGGCCTACGAGCAGTACTTC.

V usage is TRBV9 and J usage is TRBJ1-1; tentative D call: TRBD1 (6 bases). Trimming took 3 bases from V and 4 from J, leaving 10 bases between them. CDR3 length: 13 residues. The germline CDR1 and CDR2 sequences are SGDLS and YYNGEE. The CDR3, as DNA: TGTGCCAGCAGCGAGGGGGGTGGCACTGAAGCTTTCTTT. Residues: CASSEGGGTEAFF.

The chain recombines TRBV6-5 with TRBJ2-6; D remains ambiguous. V lost 2 bases and J 5 bases, leaving 10 bases between the germline ends. Germline CDR1 and CDR2: MNHEY and SVGAGI. CDR3 length equals 15 residues. The CDR3 DNA follows: TGTGCCAGCAGTTACCGCGACCCGAGGGCCAACGTCCTGACTTTC. This codes for CASSYRDPRANVLTF.

The genes are TRBV6-1 and TRBJ2-7; 10 positions agree with TRBD2. Germline loops: CDR1 MNHNS, CDR2 SASEGT. The junction had 7 bases not matched to a gene; V was cut back by 0 bases and J by 2 bases. The CDR3 totals 17 residues. The CDR3 spells CASSEASTSGSAYEQYF. CDR3 nucleotide sequence: TGTGCCAGCAGTGAAGCATCGACTAGCGGGTCCGCCTACGAGCAGTACTTC.

This rearrangement joins TRBV5-4 to TRBJ2-1; 14 bases fit TRBD2. The CDR3 is 14 amino acids. The J segment lost 10 bases and the V segment lost 4 bases, leaving 4 bases of the junction unmatched. CDR1 SGHNT and CDR2 YYREEE come from the germline V gene (reference sequence). CDR3 sequence (DNA): TGTGCCAGCAGCGCCGGGACTAGCGGGGGAGAGCAGTTCTTC. Encoded protein: CASSAGTSGGEQFF.

The chain has TRBV23-1 and TRBJ2-7, with 11 bases that match TRBD1. TRBV23-1 is marked as an open reading frame, function uncertain. This CDR3 has 13 residues. Unmatched junction bases numbered 7, after V lost 8 bases and J lost 7 bases. CDR3 region: CASGGQGVCEQYF. CDR3 DNA: TGCGCCAGCGGGGGACAGGGGGTGTGTGAGCAGTACTTC.

The chain joins TRBV6-5 to TRBJ1-3, with D uncertain. The V gene lost 0 bases and the J gene lost 7 bases, with 10 bases spanning the gap. The germline V gene encodes CDR1 MNHEY and CDR2 SVGAGI. The CDR3 is 14 residues long. CDR3 protein: CASSYSIQSNTIYF. DNA of the CDR3: TGTGCCAGCAGTTACTCGATACAGTCTAACACCATATATTTT.

The J gene is TRBJ2-5, the V gene TRBV5-1; 7 positions match TRBD2. Germline V gene sequence: CDR1 SGHRS, CDR2 YFSETQ. The CDR3 has 14 amino acids. The ends lost 6 bases at V and 3 bases at J; junction bases unmatched: 8. The DNA for the CDR3 is TGCGCCAGCACCCGGGGGGTTCTAGAAGAGACCCAGTACTTC. Its protein is CASTRGVLEETQYF.

The chain combines TRBV27 with TRBJ1-3; D might be TRBD1 (5 bases). This CDR3 has 15 residues. The V end was cut by 5 bases, the J end by 4 bases, with 15 bases between. Germline V gives CDR1 MNHEY, CDR2 SMNVEV (reference sequence). The CDR3 DNA sequence: TGTGCCAGCAGTCGCGGGGGATCGAGCGGAAACACCATATATTTT. Its translation: CASSRGGSSGNTIYF.

The chain uses TRBV19 and TRBJ1-1, with unresolved D. V was clipped by 7 bases and J by 2 bases, with 11 bases between them. The CDR3 loop spans 13 amino acids. Germline CDR1 reads LNHDA; CDR2 reads SQIVND (reference sequence). The CDR3: CASNNRQNTEAFF. The DNA for the CDR3 is TGTGCCAGTAACAACCGACAAAACACTGAAGCTTTCTTT. Full variable domain (remainder filled in from reference TRBV19 and TRBJ1-1): DGGITQSPKYLFRKEGQNVTLSCEQNLNHDAMYWYRQDPGQGLRLIYYSQIVNDFQKGDIAEGYSVSREKKESFPLTVTSAQKNPTAFYLCASNNRQNTEAFFGQGTRLTVV.

The CDR3 nucleotides read TGTGCCAGCAGGAAGGACAGGAATGATTACGAGCAGTACTTC. Translating it yields CASRKDRNDYEQYF. V and J are TRBV11-1 and TRBJ2-7, with TRBD1 identical over 7 bases. J was trimmed by 4 bases and V by 6 bases; bases with no gene match: 9. CDR1 and CDR2 (germline): SGHAT, FQDESV (reference sequence). The CDR3 covers 14 residues.

The rearrangement uses TRBV27 and TRBJ2-3; no firm D call. This CDR3 region has 13 residues. Germline CDR1 is MNHEY and CDR2 is SMNVEV (reference sequence). Trimming removed 4 bases from V and 0 bases from J, with 5 bases in between. CDR3 in DNA: TGTGCCAGCAGTTACACTAGCACAGATACGCAGTATTTT. This translates into CASSYTSTDTQYF.

The rearrangement uses TRBV27 and TRBJ1-1; D not resolved. Deletions cut 3 bases from V and 1 base from J, with 9 bases between. CDR1 is MNHEY, CDR2 SMNVEV, per germline (reference sequence). The CDR3 has 14 residues. CDR3 in DNA: TGTGCCAGCAGTTTCATACCAGGGAACACTGAAGCTTTCTTT. Translating it yields CASSFIPGNTEAFF.

This chain links TRBV28 with TRBJ1-4; D ambiguous. The germline V gene encodes CDR1 MDHEN and CDR2 SYDVKM. Trimming pared 4 bases from V and 8 bases from J, leaving 14 bases between. This CDR3 is built from 14 residues. CDR3 sequence reads: CASSSPKALEKLFF. The CDR3 nucleotides are TGTGCCAGCAGTTCCCCCAAGGCCCTGGAAAAACTGTTTTTT.

V gene TRBV27 combines with J gene TRBJ2-1; D perhaps matches TRBD2 (6 bases). Trimming shortened V by 0 bases and J by 12 bases, and 12 bases separated the two germline ends. This CDR3 comprises 13 residues. CDR1 MNHEY and CDR2 SMNVEV come from the germline V gene (reference sequence). CDR3 coding DNA: TGTGCCAGCAGTTTATCCATCGGAGGGCGGCAGTTCTTC. This gives the protein CASSLSIGGRQFF.